A selection of T cell receptor beta chains follows, all from one sample in a study of radiotherapy plus CTLA-4 blockade in lung cancer. Profiled with immunoSEQ multiplex PCR; TCRdb holds only in-frame clones, not every one. The repertoire includes around 90,000 clones, roughly four fifths of them detected once, and 0.84% sits in the top ten. The specimen was peripheral blood, collected from a patient treated with radiotherapy plus ipilimumab. All receptors come from a human donor with non-small cell lung cancer who had stable disease on radiotherapy plus ipilimumab. Both conserved end residues are part of each CDR3. D genes are given only for firm matches. Clone size appears in some rows only: once, few, many, or a class for an expanded clone.

j_call	d_call	v_call	clone_size	cdr3_nt	cdr3_aa
TRBJ1-1	TRBD1	TRBV6-5	.	TGTGCCAGCAGTACCCAGGGGGGGAACACTGAAGCTTTCTTT	CASSTQGGNTEAFF
TRBJ2-6	.	TRBV5-1	.	TGCGCCAGCAGCTTAAGTGGCGCTGGGGCCAACGTCCTGACTTTC	CASSLSGAGANVLTF
TRBJ2-3	TRBD2	TRBV9	once	TGTGCCAGCTCGAAACGGGGGGACAGCACAGATACGCAGTATTTT	CASSKRGDSTDTQYF
TRBJ2-3	TRBD1	TRBV30	.	TGTGCCTGGAGTGATGGGACAGGATTAAGCACAGATACGCAGTATTTT	CAWSDGTGLSTDTQYF
TRBJ2-1	TRBD2	TRBV6-1	.	TGTGCCAGCAGAGCTAGCGGGGGGGCCTACGATGAGCAGTTCTTC	CASRASGGAYDEQFF
TRBJ2-1	.	TRBV7-2	once	TGTGCCAGCAGCTTAGGACGAGCACAATACAATGAGCAGTTCTTC	CASSLGRAQYNEQFF
TRBJ2-3	TRBD2	TRBV11-2	once	TGTGCCAGCAGCGTTATAGCGGGAGGGCGGGGAGATACGCAGTATTTT	CASSVIAGGRGDTQYF
TRBJ1-6	TRBD1	TRBV6-5	.	TGTGCCAGCAGCTACACGACAGGGGACGATTCGGCCCTCCACTTT	CASSYTTGDDSALHF
TRBJ2-3	.	TRBV7-9	once	TGTGCCAGCAGCCCACAAGATACGCAGTATTTT	CASSPQDTQYF
TRBJ2-3	.	TRBV10-1	.	TGCGCCAGCAGTGATTCATCAGGGTCAGATACGCAGTATTTT	CASSDSSGSDTQYF
TRBJ2-5	TRBD1	TRBV5-4	.	TGTGCCAGCAGCACAGGACAGGGAAGTCGATTAGAGACCCAGTACTTC	CASSTGQGSRLETQYF
TRBJ1-1	.	TRBV5-1	few	TGCGCCAGCAGCTTGGCCGTGCGGCTTAAACCGGACACTGAAGCTTTCTTT	CASSLAVRLKPDTEAFF
TRBJ1-1	.	TRBV19	.	TGTGCCAGTAGTGTTAGGGGGTGGACTGAAGCTTTCTTT	CASSVRGWTEAFF
TRBJ2-1	.	TRBV5-8	.	TGTGCCAGCAGCTTGGTAGTAGGGACACCCTCCTACAATGAGCAGTTCTTC	CASSLVVGTPSYNEQFF
TRBJ2-7	.	TRBV27	.	TGTGCCAGCAGCGGAGCGTGGGCTTCCTACGAGCAGTACTTC	CASSGAWASYEQYF
TRBJ1-3	.	TRBV9	.	TGTGCCAGCAGCGTAGGTCCAGGGGTGGGTGGAAACACCATATATTTT	CASSVGPGVGGNTIYF
TRBJ2-7	.	TRBV25-1	.	TGTGCCAGCACCGCAAACGCAGGGAGGCAGTACTTC	CASTANAGRQYF
TRBJ2-1	.	TRBV7-6	.	TGTGCCAGCAGCTTAGGGCAGGGGCCCTACAATGAGCAGTTCTTC	CASSLGQGPYNEQFF
TRBJ1-2	TRBD1	TRBV28	few	TGTGCCAGCAAGCGAAGGGGGCTAGACTATGGCTACACCTTC	CASKRRGLDYGYTF
TRBJ1-2	.	TRBV19	few	TGTGCCAGTACCCCCGGGACTGCCTCTAGGTATGGCTACACCTTC	CASTPGTASRYGYTF
TRBJ1-5	.	TRBV19	once	TGTGCCAGTAGTATAAGTCAAACGGGGAATCAGCCCCAGCATTTT	CASSISQTGNQPQHF
TRBJ1-1	.	TRBV21-1	few	TGTGCCAGCAGCAAAGGTTTTAACACTGAAGCTTTCTTT	CASSKGFNTEAFF
TRBJ2-5	.	TRBV28	.	TGTGCCAGCAGTTTTACGGTGGGGGAGACCCAGTACTTC	CASSFTVGETQYF
TRBJ1-1	TRBD1	TRBV7-2	.	TGTGCCAGCAGTAAGCTGGGACAGGAAGCTTTCTTT	CASSKLGQEAFF
TRBJ2-1	TRBD2	TRBV27	.	TGTGCCAGCAGTTCCCTTAGCGGGAAAAATGAGCAGTTCTTC	CASSSLSGKNEQFF
TRBJ2-1	TRBD1	TRBV5-1	.	TGCGCCAGCAGCTCCGACAGGGATCTCTACAATGAGCAGTTCTTC	CASSSDRDLYNEQFF
TRBJ1-3	.	TRBV19	few	TGTGCCAGTACCCTCCAGGCCTCTGGAAACACCATATATTTT	CASTLQASGNTIYF
TRBJ2-7	.	TRBV6-6	.	TGTGCCAGCAGTCCATCGACTGCCACCTACGAGCAGTACTTC	CASSPSTATYEQYF